Here is one T cell receptor (beta chain) with its context. Its antigen is as yet unknown. Germline V gives CDR1 MGHRA, CDR2 YSYEKL. The V end was cut by 0 bases, the J end by 2 bases, with 11 bases between. There are 15 residues in the CDR3. Version v3.0 of the immunoSEQ assay ran at survey level. Clones were read by immunoSEQ multiplex PCR, and TCRdb kept only the in-frame ones, dropping some. The table lists 15,000 to 20,000 clones, 60% to 85% of them singletons, with 8% in the top ten. The data were taken from a study of long-term antiretroviral therapy in people with HIV. Notes on the study in general: Narrower CDR3 length ranges marked HIV repertoires relative to controls. Diversity went up after ART and still fell short of transplant donor controls.

The material sequenced was unsorted PBMCs, taken at the start of antiretroviral therapy. This TCR came from a man under 40 with HIV. The chain uses TRBV4-1 and TRBJ2-7; D remains ambiguous. CDR3 bases: TGCGCCAGCAGCCAAGATCCCACTCTAACCTACGAGCAGTACTTC. This gives the protein CASSQDPTLTYEQYF.